Listed here are 27 T cell receptor beta chains from one sample, sequenced in a study of blood T cells in healthy people across ages. Alongside a J-beta primer mix, a sample-barcoded 5' primer served in a second PCR lasting roughly 6 to 11 cycles. TCRdb re-called the 5' RACE reads with MiXCR, one entry per CDR3 protein. Among some 780,000 distinct CDR3 sequences listed, roughly three fifths were seen once. The sample taken for sequencing was blood. Source of these receptors: a man aged 35 to 55 in good health.

J is TRBJ1-1 and V is TRBV29-1; TRBD1 is a possible D gene (5 bases). Trimming took 3 bases from V and 2 from J, leaving 10 bases between them. Germline CDR1 reads SQVTM; CDR2 reads ANQGSEA. This CDR3 is built from 13 residues. The DNA of the CDR3 is TGCAGCGTTGACTCAGGGACTAACACTGAAGCTTTCTTT. As protein: CSVDSGTNTEAFF.

The chain joins TRBV3-1 to TRBJ2-6, with 7 bases matching TRBD1. CDR3 length: 18 residues. V shed 0 bases, J shed 4 bases, and the junction held 9 bases outside the gene matches. Per germline, CDR1 LGHDT and CDR2 YNNKEL (reference sequence). The chain's CDR3 is CASSQDRNRGLGANVLTF. The CDR3 nucleotides read TGTGCCAGCAGCCAAGACCGAAACAGGGGCCTGGGGGCCAACGTCCTGACTTTC.

This clonotype showed up just a few times. The chain couples TRBV10-3 to TRBJ1-6; D gene ambiguous. V lost 6 bases, J lost 8 bases, and 8 bases lay in between. The CDR3 runs to 12 residues. CDR1 ENHRY and CDR2 SYGVKD come from the germline V gene. The CDR3 loop is CAISDDYSPLHF. As DNA, the CDR3 is TGTGCCATCAGCGACGATTATTCACCCCTCCACTTT.

This chain connects TRBV20-1 to TRBJ2-4, with D uncertain. The CDR3 totals 13 residues. The germline V gene has CDR1 DFQATT and CDR2 SNEGSKA (reference sequence). V lost 2 bases and J 6 bases, leaving 11 bases between the germline ends. The CDR3: CSARYVVRNIQYF. CDR3 in DNA: TGCAGTGCTAGATACGTTGTCAGAAACATTCAGTACTTC.

The chain is built from TRBV2 and TRBJ2-1, with 10 bases aligning to TRBD1. The J segment lost 4 bases and the V segment lost 6 bases, leaving 6 bases of the junction unmatched. This CDR3 contains 15 residues. Looked up from germline, CDR1 is SNHLY and CDR2 is FYNNEI. Here the CDR3 reads CASRSGTGVYNEQFF. As DNA, the CDR3 is TGTGCCAGCAGATCCGGGACAGGGGTATACAATGAGCAGTTCTTC.

V gene TRBV24-1 combines with J gene TRBJ1-4; no reliable D call. The CDR3 is made up of 15 amino acids. Germline CDR1 KGHDR, CDR2 SFDVKD. The V end lost 3 bases, the J end lost 5 bases, and 12 bases lay between the germline ends. CDR3 sequence (DNA): TGTGCCACCAGTGATCCTAATGAGGGCAATGAAAAACTGTTTTTT. Protein product: CATSDPNEGNEKLFF.

This chain connects TRBV29-1 to TRBJ1-2; unclear D gene. Germline CDR1 and CDR2: SQVTM and ANQGSEA. The CDR3 sequence is 11 residues long. V lost 6 bases and J 4 bases, leaving 9 bases between the germline ends. CDR3 sequence reads: CSVRVFYGYTF. For the CDR3, the DNA is TGCAGCGTCCGGGTTTTCTATGGCTACACCTTC.

The V and J genes are TRBV27 and TRBJ1-1; D perhaps matches TRBD1 (6 bases). Per the germline V gene, CDR1 is MNHEY and CDR2 is SMNVEV (reference sequence). V gave up 7 bases and J gave up 1 base, with 16 bases separating them. This CDR3 contains 15 residues. The CDR3 coding sequence is TGTGCCAGCAAGCTTAACAGGGCCCCGAACACTGAAGCTTTCTTT. It specifies CASKLNRAPNTEAFF.

This clonotype was found once. The V and J genes are TRBV20-1 and TRBJ2-5; 10 nucleotides agree with TRBD2. J was trimmed by 11 bases and V by 5 bases; bases with no gene match: 17. CDR1 is DFQATT and CDR2 is SNEGSKA in the germline V gene (reference sequence). The CDR3 is 15 residues long. The CDR3 DNA reads as TGCAGTGCTTACACCGGGACTAGCGCCTACAATGAGCAGTACTTC. Its translation: CSAYTGTSAYNEQYF.

The table lists this clonotype with a few counts. The rearrangement uses TRBV20-1 and TRBJ2-7; 12 bases are shared with TRBD2. CDR1 DFQATT and CDR2 SNEGSKA come from the germline V gene (reference sequence). V shed 1 base and J 7 bases; nucleotides not matched to a gene: 5. This CDR3 comprises 14 residues. This CDR3 is CSARGTSGISEQYF. DNA of the CDR3: TGCAGTGCTAGAGGGACTAGCGGGATCTCGGAGCAGTACTTC.

This chain links TRBV3-1 with TRBJ2-3; D possibly matches TRBD1 or TRBD2 (6 bases each). CDR3 size: 13 residues. Germline V gene sequence: CDR1 LGHDT, CDR2 YNNKEL (reference sequence). V shed 5 bases and J shed 7 bases, with 13 bases lying between them. The CDR3 nucleotides read TGTGCCAGCAGCGGGACGGGGGCTAATACGCAGTATTTT. This translates into CASSGTGANTQYF.

The chain joins TRBV18 to TRBJ1-1, with a possible D match to TRBD1 (5 bases). The CDR3 runs 14 residues. CDR1 and CDR2 from the germline V gene are KGHSH and LQKENI. V was trimmed by 1 base and J by 8 bases, leaving 14 bases between them. The DNA of the CDR3 is TGTGCCAGCTCACCACTGGGACGCGAAAAAGAAGCTTTCTTT. This codes for CASSPLGREKEAFF.

V usage is TRBV4-3 and J usage is TRBJ2-5; 13 bases line up with TRBD2. V lost 1 base and J lost 11; bases outside the gene matches: 7. Germline V CDR1 and CDR2: LGHNA, YSLEER. There are 15 residues in the CDR3. The CDR3 region is CASSQAPGTSGEQYF. DNA of the CDR3: TGCGCCAGCAGCCAAGCCCCCGGGACTAGCGGGGAGCAGTACTTC.

This sequence joins TRBV20-1 and TRBJ2-5; D gene uncertain. CDR3 length: 12 amino acids. The V end was cut by 2 bases, the J end by 0 bases, with 4 bases between. Germline V gives CDR1 DFQATT, CDR2 SNEGSKA (reference sequence). The CDR3 DNA reads TGCAGTGCTAGATCCTACCAAGAGACCCAGTACTTC. Amino acids: CSARSYQETQYF.

The rearrangement joins TRBV20-1 to TRBJ1-5, with D possibly TRBD1 on 6 matching bases. The CDR3 runs 16 residues. The V gene lost 0 bases and the J gene lost 5 bases, with 17 bases spanning the gap. The germline V gene has CDR1 DFQATT and CDR2 SNEGSKA (reference sequence). CDR3 in amino acids: CSARDRVWGAYQPQHF. CDR3 nucleotides: TGCAGTGCTAGAGATCGGGTATGGGGGGCCTATCAGCCCCAGCATTTT.

V and J are TRBV5-1 and TRBJ2-3; D is unresolved. This CDR3 contains 15 residues. Germline CDR1 and CDR2: SGHRS and YFSETQ. V lost 3 bases and J 2 bases, leaving 13 bases between the germline ends. In nucleotides, the CDR3 is TGCGCCAGCAGCTACGCCGGAGTGGACACAGATACGCAGTATTTT. This codes for CASSYAGVDTDTQYF.

This clonotype showed up just a few times. The CDR3 loop reads CASSTAPLNTQYF. The CDR3 bases are TGTGCCAGCTCAACGGCCCCGCTAAATACGCAGTATTTT. The rearrangement joins TRBV12-3 or TRBV12-4 to TRBJ2-3; D gene ambiguous. V was trimmed by 8 bases and J by 7 bases, leaving 16 bases between them. CDR3 size: 13 residues.

The chain combines TRBV7-2 with TRBJ2-3; D is undetermined. V dropped 1 base and J dropped 0 bases, with 8 bases sitting between them. Germline loops: CDR1 SGHTA, CDR2 FQGNSA. The CDR3 has 15 residues. The CDR3: CASSLVGKSTDTQYF. The CDR3 bases are TGTGCCAGCAGCTTAGTAGGGAAAAGCACAGATACGCAGTATTTT.

This chain links TRBV6-1 with TRBJ1-5; no definite D call. Deletions cut 2 bases from V and 10 bases from J, with 15 bases between. Germline V gives CDR1 MNHNS, CDR2 SASEGT. The CDR3 sequence is 14 residues long. The CDR3 DNA is TGTGCCAGCAGTGAATCCGGGCAGCCGTCACCCCAGCATTTT. It translates to CASSESGQPSPQHF.

The genes are TRBV2 and TRBJ2-5; maybe TRBD1 (5 bases). Trimming removed 4 bases from V and 11 bases from J, with 20 bases in between. There are 14 residues in the CDR3. CDR1 and CDR2 from the germline V gene are SNHLY and FYNNEI. CDR3 protein: CASSVDRALDEQYF. CDR3 coding DNA: TGTGCCAGCAGTGTCGACAGAGCGTTAGATGAGCAGTACTTC.

This sequence joins TRBV7-6 and TRBJ2-3, with D hard to call. This CDR3 region has 11 residues. Trimming cost V 8 bases and J 6 bases, with 9 bases left between them. CDR1 and CDR2 (germline): SGHVS, FNYEAQ. CDR3 in amino acids: CASQLKDTQYF. CDR3 bases: TGTGCCAGCCAACTAAAGGATACGCAGTATTTT.

This clonotype was seen a single time. This sequence joins TRBV6-5 and TRBJ2-6; D may be TRBD2 (5 bases). Germline V gene lookup returns CDR1 MNHEY and CDR2 SVGAGI. V lost 2 bases and J 2 bases, leaving 7 bases between the germline ends. The CDR3 spans 15 residues. The CDR3 protein is CASSYARAGANVLTF. The CDR3 DNA reads as TGTGCCAGCAGTTACGCGAGGGCTGGGGCCAACGTCCTGACTTTC.

This rearrangement joins TRBV20-1 to TRBJ2-5; D might be TRBD1 (6 bases). V dropped 4 bases and J dropped 4 bases, with 16 bases sitting between them. Germline V gene data show CDR1 as DFQATT and CDR2 as SNEGSKA (reference sequence). CDR3 length equals 14 residues. The CDR3 coding sequence is TGCAGTGCTACCCCTACAGGGCGAAGAGAGACCCAGTACTTC. Translation gives CSATPTGRRETQYF.

This rearrangement joins TRBV20-1 to TRBJ1-6, with D perhaps matching TRBD1 (5 bases). This CDR3 has 13 residues. Germline values: CDR1 DFQATT, CDR2 SNEGSKA (reference sequence). The V gene lost 6 bases and the J gene lost 10 bases, with 16 bases spanning the gap. The CDR3 DNA sequence: TGCAGTGCCGGGACGGGGCCGGGCTCACCCCTCCACTTT. It codes for CSAGTGPGSPLHF.

This clonotype was found many times. The chain joins TRBV27 to TRBJ2-3, with 12 bases lining up with TRBD2. The CDR3 has 15 residues. The germline V gene has CDR1 MNHEY and CDR2 SMNVEV (reference sequence). After removal of 5 bases from V and 4 bases from J, the junction contained 4 bases not matched to a gene. This CDR3 reads CASSPSGGAPDTQYF. The CDR3 DNA reads as TGTGCCAGCAGTCCTAGCGGGGGGGCCCCAGATACGCAGTATTTT.

The CDR3 loop is CASGTSGGNEQFF. CDR3 in DNA: TGTGCCAGCGGGACTAGCGGTGGGAATGAGCAGTTCTTC. J is TRBJ2-1 and V is TRBV6-1; 11 nucleotides agree with TRBD2. Germline V gene data show CDR1 as MNHNS and CDR2 as SASEGT. This CDR3 spans 13 amino acids. Trimming removed 8 bases from V and 7 bases from J; junction bases left unmatched: 4.

J is TRBJ2-4 and V is TRBV5-1; 8 bases map to TRBD1. The J call is uncertain, as TRBJ2-7 better fits the DNA end. Germline V lookup: CDR1 SGHRS, CDR2 YFSETQ. This CDR3 is 14 amino acids long. CDR3 in amino acids: CASGTGRLLDEQYF. The CDR3, as DNA: TGCGCCAGCGGGACAGGCCGTCTGTTGGACGAGCAGTACTTC.